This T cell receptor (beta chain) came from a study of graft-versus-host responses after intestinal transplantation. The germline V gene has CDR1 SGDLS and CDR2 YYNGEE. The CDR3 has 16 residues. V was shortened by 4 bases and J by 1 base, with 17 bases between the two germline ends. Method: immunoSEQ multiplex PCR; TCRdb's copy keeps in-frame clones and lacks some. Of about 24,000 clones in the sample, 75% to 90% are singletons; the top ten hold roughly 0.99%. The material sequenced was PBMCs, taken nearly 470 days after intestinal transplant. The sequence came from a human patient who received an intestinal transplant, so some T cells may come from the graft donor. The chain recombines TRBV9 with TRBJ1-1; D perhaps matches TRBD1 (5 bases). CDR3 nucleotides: TGTGCCAGCAGCCCGCACTTGGGGCAGGAGAACACTGAAGCTTTCTTT. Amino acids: CASSPHLGQENTEAFF. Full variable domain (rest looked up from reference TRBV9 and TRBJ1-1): DSGVTQTPKHLITATGQRVTLRCSPRSGDLSVYWYQQSLDQGLQFLIQYYNGEERAKGNILERFSAQQFPDLHSELNLSSLELGDSALYFCASSPHLGQENTEAFFGQGTRLTVV.